The 10 T cell receptor beta chains below were found in one sample sequenced in a study of OX40 agonist ivuxolimab in advanced cancers. The assay was immunoSEQ multiplex PCR, and TCRdb's table has in-frame clones only and misses some. The table shows some 100,000 clones, with approximately 89% occurring only once. The sample consisted of CD4+ or CD8+ T cells sorted from blood, taken in a trial of the OX40 agonist ivuxolimab. These TCRs come from an adult with an advanced solid tumor such as melanoma, head and neck, liver or kidney cancer.

V is TRBV5-1 and J is TRBJ2-3; 7 positions agree with TRBD1. The CDR3 contains 13 residues. Trimming took 7 bases from V and 4 from J; bases not matched to a gene: 6. The germline CDR1 and CDR2 sequences are SGHRS and YFSETQ. CDR3: CASATGWADTQYF. DNA for the CDR3: TGCGCCAGCGCGACAGGGTGGGCAGATACGCAGTATTTT.

The rearrangement joins TRBV19 to TRBJ2-2; TRBD2 might be the D (6 bases). CDR1 is LNHDA, CDR2 SQIVND, per germline (reference sequence). Trimming left V 6 bases short and J 4 bases short, with 24 bases between. The CDR3 runs to 18 residues. CDR3 nucleotides: TGTGCCAGTAGCTGCCGGGACTGGGACGGGTCGGGCACCGGGGAGCTGTTTTTT. It translates to CASSCRDWDGSGTGELFF.

V gene TRBV4-1 combines with J gene TRBJ1-3; D gene unclear. CDR1 and CDR2 (germline): MGHRA, YSYEKL. With 1 base removed from V and 0 bases from J, the gap between germline ends came to 10 bases. This CDR3 is 16 amino acids long. This CDR3 is CASSQVWGVSGNTIYF. In nucleotides, the CDR3 is TGCGCCAGCAGCCAAGTATGGGGAGTCTCTGGAAACACCATATATTTT.

The chain's CDR3 is CASSSGRGNYGYTF. In DNA, the CDR3 is TGTGCCAGTAGTTCGGGCAGGGGTAACTATGGCTACACCTTC. The genes are TRBV19 and TRBJ1-2; TRBD1 might be the D (6 bases). CDR1 LNHDA and CDR2 SQIVND come from the germline V gene (reference sequence). This CDR3 comprises 14 residues. Trimming took off 5 bases at V and 1 base at J, with 11 bases between the two ends. The entire variable domain, with the rest obtained from reference TRBV19 and TRBJ1-2, is as follows: DGGITQSPKYLFRKEGQNVTLSCEQNLNHDAMYWYRQDPGQGLRLIYYSQIVNDFQKGDIAEGYSVSREKKESFPLTVTSAQKNPTAFYLCASSSGRGNYGYTFGSGTRLTVV.

V gene TRBV27 combines with J gene TRBJ1-4, with D possibly matching TRBD1 (5 bases). Trimming removed 9 bases at V and 0 bases at J, with 11 bases between. The CDR3 has 14 amino acids. Germline V gives CDR1 MNHEY, CDR2 SMNVEV (reference sequence). The CDR3 DNA follows: TGTGCCAGTGGGGCGCAGACAACTAATGAAAAACTGTTTTTT. Translating gives CASGAQTTNEKLFF. Drawing the rest from reference TRBV27 and TRBJ1-4, the complete variable domain is EAQVTQNPRYLITVTGKKLTVTCSQNMNHEYMSWYRQDPGLGLRQIYYSMNVEVTDKGDVPEGYKVSRKEKRNFPLILESPSPNQTSLYFCASGAQTTNEKLFFGSGTQLSVL.

The genes are TRBV2 and TRBJ2-1; TRBD2 aligns across 11 bases. This CDR3 region has 17 residues. CDR1 is SNHLY, CDR2 FYNNEI, per germline. The V and J ends lost 8 bases and 4 bases, in that order; junction bases with no gene match: 13. The CDR3 bases are TGTGCCAGCTCGAGAGGGCTAGCGGGAGGTAAATACAATGAGCAGTTCTTC. This gives the protein CASSRGLAGGKYNEQFF.

The V and J genes are TRBV5-5 and TRBJ1-1, with unresolved D. The germline V gene encodes CDR1 SGHKS and CDR2 YYEKEE (reference sequence). Trimming shortened V by 0 bases and J by 3 bases, and 12 bases separated the two germline ends. This CDR3 has 15 amino acids. CDR3 in amino acids: CASSLAVVTYTEAFF. CDR3 DNA: TGTGCCAGCAGCTTGGCAGTAGTGACCTACACTGAAGCTTTCTTT.

This chain connects TRBV10-1 to TRBJ1-1; a possible D gene is TRBD1 (5 bases). The ends were cut back, 0 bases at V and 1 base at J, with 9 bases in the middle. The CDR3 has 15 amino acids. CDR1 and CDR2 (germline): WNHNN, SYGVQD (reference sequence). The CDR3, as DNA: TGCGCCAGCAGTGAGTCGAGGGGATCGAACACTGAAGCTTTCTTT. Amino acids: CASSESRGSNTEAFF.

This clone came up once. The genes are TRBV5-1 and TRBJ2-1; the D gene is possibly TRBD2 (5 bases). CDR1 and CDR2 from the germline V gene are SGHRS and YFSETQ. CDR3 size: 17 residues. With 4 bases removed from V and 0 bases from J, the gap between germline ends came to 17 bases. The CDR3 DNA sequence: TGCGCCAGCAGCCAACCCACACGGGAACTCTCCTACAATGAGCAGTTCTTC. Amino acid sequence: CASSQPTRELSYNEQFF.

The CDR3 coding sequence is TGTGCCAGCAGCTCCAGGGAAGGGGGCACCGGGGAGCTGTTTTTT. Translated, it gives CASSSREGGTGELFF. This chain links TRBV11-3 with TRBJ2-2; weak D call: TRBD1 (6 bases). V shed 4 bases and J shed 4 bases, with 13 bases lying between them. Germline V lookup: CDR1 SGHNT, CDR2 YENEEA. This CDR3 region has 15 residues.